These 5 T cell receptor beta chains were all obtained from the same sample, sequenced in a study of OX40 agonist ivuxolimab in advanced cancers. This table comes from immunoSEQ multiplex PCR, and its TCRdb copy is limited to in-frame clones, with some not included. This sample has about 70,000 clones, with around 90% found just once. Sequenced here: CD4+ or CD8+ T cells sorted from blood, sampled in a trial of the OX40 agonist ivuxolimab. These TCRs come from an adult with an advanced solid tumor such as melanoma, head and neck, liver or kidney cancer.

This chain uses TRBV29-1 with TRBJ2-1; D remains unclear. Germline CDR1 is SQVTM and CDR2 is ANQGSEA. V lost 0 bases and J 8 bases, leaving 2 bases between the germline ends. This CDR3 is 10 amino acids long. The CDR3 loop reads CSVEDYEQFF. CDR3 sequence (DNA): TGCAGCGTTGAAGACTATGAGCAGTTCTTC.

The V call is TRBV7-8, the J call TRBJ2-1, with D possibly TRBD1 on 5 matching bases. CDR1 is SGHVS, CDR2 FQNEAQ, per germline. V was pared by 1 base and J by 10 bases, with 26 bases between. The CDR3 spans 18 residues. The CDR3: CASSLEVAQGGFKGEQFF. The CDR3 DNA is TGTGCCAGCAGCTTAGAGGTGGCGCAGGGTGGTTTTAAGGGGGAGCAGTTCTTC.

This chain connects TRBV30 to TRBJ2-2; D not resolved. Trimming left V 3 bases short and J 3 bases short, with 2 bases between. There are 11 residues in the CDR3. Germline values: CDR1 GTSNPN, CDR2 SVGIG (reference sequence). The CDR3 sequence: CAWRYTGELFF. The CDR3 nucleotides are TGTGCCTGGAGATACACCGGGGAGCTGTTTTTT.

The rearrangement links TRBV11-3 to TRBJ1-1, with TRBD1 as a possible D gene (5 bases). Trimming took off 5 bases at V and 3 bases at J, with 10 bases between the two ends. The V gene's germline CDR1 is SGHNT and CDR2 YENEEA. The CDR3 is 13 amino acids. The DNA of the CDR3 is TGTGCCAGCAGCCCCGGGACCCACACTGAAGCTTTCTTT. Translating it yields CASSPGTHTEAFF.

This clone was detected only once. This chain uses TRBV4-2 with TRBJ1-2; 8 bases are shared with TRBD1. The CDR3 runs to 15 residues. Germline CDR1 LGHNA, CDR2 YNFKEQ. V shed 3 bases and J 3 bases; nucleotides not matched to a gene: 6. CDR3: CASSQPGQGDYGYTF. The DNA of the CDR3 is TGTGCCAGCAGCCAGCCCGGACAGGGAGACTATGGCTACACCTTC.